This T cell receptor (beta chain) is from a study of blood T cell repertoires in COVID-19. Study context: Samples representing acute and convalescent COVID-19 were sourced from the United States, Italy and Spain. In each case, the material was cDNA or gDNA derived from T cells, B-cell-depleted T cells, or PBMCs.

The V and J ends lost 3 bases and 6 bases respectively, with 15 bases between them. The CDR3 runs 14 residues. CDR1 is ENHRY, CDR2 SYGVKD, per germline. TCRdb's table, derived via immunoSEQ multiplex PCR, lists solely in-frame clones and lacks some. The table has around 250,000 clones, 85% to 90% seen once. The TCR originated in a man aged 55-75 years with acute or convalescent COVID-19. The rearrangement links TRBV10-3 to TRBJ2-7; D not certain. Sequences were obtained from peripheral blood. The CDR3 coding sequence is TGTGCCATCAGTGATCTGAGCGAAGAAGGCGAGCAGTACTTC. This sequence encodes CAISDLSEEGEQYF.